Within the sample, the clone carrying this T cell receptor beta chain is medium-sized (0.01 to 0.1%). The data stem from a study of blood T cell repertoires in COVID-19. Across the whole study: Both acute and convalescent COVID-19 samples were obtained from the United States, Italy and Spain. PBMCs, B-cell-depleted T cells, or T cells provided the cDNA or gDNA that made up the material.

This CDR3 contains 19 residues. In germline, CDR1 is ENHRY, CDR2 SYGVKD. Deletions cut 0 bases from V and 2 bases from J, with 17 bases between. Original handling: Estimated nucleated cell counts came from reference gene primer amplification. This table comes from immunoSEQ multiplex PCR, and its TCRdb copy is limited to in-frame clones, with some not included. D and trimming come from the DNA, and the V and J calls and clone size come from that table. The sample comprises 81,000 or so clones, about 82% of which are singletons, and about 8.5% rests with the top ten. The chain couples TRBV10-3 to TRBJ1-6; no firm D call. This TCR was sampled from a man aged 45-65 years with active COVID-19. Sequencing was carried out using peripheral blood. CDR3 sequence reads: CAISESGGRASTYNSPLHF. Here the CDR3 DNA reads TGTGCCATCAGTGAGTCTGGAGGTAGGGCGAGCACCTATAATTCACCCCTCCACTTT.